The 5 T cell receptor beta chains in this list originate from one sample, sequenced in a study of OX40 agonist ivuxolimab in advanced cancers. The data were produced by immunoSEQ multiplex PCR, yet TCRdb's version contains in-frame clones alone and is incomplete. The table includes some 50,000 clones, around 84% detected once. Sequencing was performed on CD4+ or CD8+ T cells sorted from blood, taken in a trial of the OX40 agonist ivuxolimab. The source is an adult with an advanced solid tumor such as melanoma, head and neck, liver or kidney cancer.

By share, this clone counts as medium-sized (0.01 to 0.1%). The chain has TRBV6-1 and TRBJ2-7; 10 nucleotides agree with TRBD2. The CDR3 has 14 amino acids. V shed 1 base and J 6 bases; nucleotides not matched to a gene: 3. CDR1 MNHNS and CDR2 SASEGT come from the germline V gene. CDR3 residues: CASSEVVAGGEQYF. For the CDR3, the DNA is TGTGCCAGCAGTGAAGTGGTAGCGGGAGGCGAGCAGTACTTC.

The rearrangement joins TRBV7-2 to TRBJ1-1, with D possibly being TRBD1 (6 bases). V was shortened by 1 base and J by 10 bases, with 19 bases between the two germline ends. CDR3 length equals 15 residues. Germline assignment: CDR1 SGHTA and CDR2 FQGNSA. The CDR3 loop reads CASSLEGGRLAGAFF. In DNA form, the CDR3 reads TGTGCCAGCAGCTTAGAGGGGGGCAGGCTGGCCGGAGCTTTCTTT.

The rearrangement joins TRBV9 to TRBJ2-7; TRBD2 aligns across 8 bases. This CDR3 has 16 residues. The trim removed 4 bases at V and 5 bases at J, leaving 14 bases unmatched. Germline V CDR1 and CDR2: SGDLS, YYNGEE. The DNA for the CDR3 is TGTGCCAGCAGCCCCGGTAGGGGACTAGGAGGCCACGAGCAGTACTTC. Encoded protein: CASSPGRGLGGHEQYF.

The chain recombines TRBV7-2 with TRBJ2-5, with D uncertain. There are 11 residues in the CDR3. In germline, CDR1 is SGHTA, CDR2 FQGNSA. Trimming shortened V by 5 bases and J by 2 bases, and 3 bases separated the two germline ends. CDR3 nucleotides: TGTGCCAGCAGCGTTCAAGAGACCCAGTACTTC. Its translation: CASSVQETQYF.

The rearrangement joins TRBV4-1 to TRBJ1-1; the D is unclear. The CDR3 has 15 residues. V dropped 3 bases and J dropped 4 bases, with 15 bases sitting between them. Germline loops: CDR1 MGHRA, CDR2 YSYEKL. The CDR3 DNA reads as TGCGCCAGCAGCCACGACGTGAGAGGGCCCACTGAAGCTTTCTTT. Translating gives CASSHDVRGPTEAFF.